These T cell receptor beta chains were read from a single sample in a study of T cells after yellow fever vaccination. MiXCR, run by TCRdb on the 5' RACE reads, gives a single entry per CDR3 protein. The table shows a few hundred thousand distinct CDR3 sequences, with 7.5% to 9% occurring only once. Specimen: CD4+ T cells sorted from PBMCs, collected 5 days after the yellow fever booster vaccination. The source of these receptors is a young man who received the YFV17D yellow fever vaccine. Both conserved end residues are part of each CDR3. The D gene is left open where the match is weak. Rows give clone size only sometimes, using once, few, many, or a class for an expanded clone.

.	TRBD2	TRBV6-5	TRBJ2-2	CASSYEAGGRTGELFF	TGTGCCAGCAGTTACGAGGCGGGGGGGCGGACCGGGGAGCTGTTTTTT
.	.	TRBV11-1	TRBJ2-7	CASSFGSLYEQYF	TGTGCCAGCAGCTTCGGCAGCTTATACGAGCAGTACTTC
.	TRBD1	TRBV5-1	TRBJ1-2	CASSTGQVTNYGYTF	TGCGCCAGCAGCACCGGACAGGTTACTAACTATGGCTACACCTTC
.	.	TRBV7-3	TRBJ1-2	CASSLRRNYGYTF	TGTGCCAGCAGCTTGAGAAGGAACTATGGCTACACCTTC
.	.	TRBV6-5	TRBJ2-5	CATLVPGGAETQYF	TGTGCCACCCTTGTCCCAGGCGGAGCGGAGACCCAGTACTTC
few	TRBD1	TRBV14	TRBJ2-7	CASSQRPGQGYEQYF	TGTGCCAGCAGCCAGCGTCCGGGACAGGGCTACGAGCAGTACTTC
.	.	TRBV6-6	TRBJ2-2	CASSFQRGRGYTGELFF	TGTGCCAGCAGTTTCCAGCGGGGTAGGGGGTACACCGGGGAGCTGTTTTTT
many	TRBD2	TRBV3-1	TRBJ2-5	CASSLPSGGETQYF	TGTGCCAGCAGCCTCCCTAGCGGGGGCGAGACCCAGTACTTC
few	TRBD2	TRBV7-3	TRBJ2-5	CASSLTGGGGGQYF	TGTGCCAGCAGCTTAACTGGAGGAGGCGGGGGCCAGTACTTC
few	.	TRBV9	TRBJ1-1	CASNPWSVAMNTEAFF	TGTGCCAGCAACCCCTGGAGTGTGGCAATGAACACTGAAGCTTTCTTT
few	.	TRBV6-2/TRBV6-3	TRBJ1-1	CASSSLTRDGEAFF	TGTGCCAGCAGTTCTCTCACCCGGGACGGTGAAGCTTTCTTT
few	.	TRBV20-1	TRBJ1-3	CSAGGAAGNTIYF	TGCAGTGCGGGGGGGGCCGCAGGAAACACCATATATTTT
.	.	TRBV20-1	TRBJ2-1	CSATQIHREQFF	TGCAGTGCTACCCAGATCCACAGGGAGCAGTTCTTC
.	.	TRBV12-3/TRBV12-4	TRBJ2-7	CASSSDFSRVQQYF	TGTGCCAGCAGTTCAGACTTTTCTCGGGTACAGCAGTACTTC
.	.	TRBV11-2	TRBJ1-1	CASSSYMTTGPAFF	TGTGCCAGCAGCTCCTATATGACCACGGGGCCAGCTTTCTTT
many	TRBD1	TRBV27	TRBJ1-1	CASINLQGHTEAFF	TGTGCCAGCATCAATTTACAGGGGCACACTGAAGCTTTCTTT
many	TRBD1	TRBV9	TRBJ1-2	CASTYYRGDYTF	TGTGCCAGCACCTACTACAGGGGGGACTACACCTTC
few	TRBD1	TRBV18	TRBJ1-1	CASSPRSATGVQGTEAFF	TGTGCCAGCTCACCCCGAAGCGCGACAGGGGTCCAGGGCACTGAAGCTTTCTTT
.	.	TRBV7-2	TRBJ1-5	CASSLDVGRNQPQHF	TGTGCCAGCAGCTTAGATGTGGGTCGCAATCAGCCCCAGCATTTT
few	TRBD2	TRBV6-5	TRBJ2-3	CASSYSGLAGGPGTQYF	TGTGCCAGCAGTTACTCAGGACTAGCGGGGGGGCCGGGTACGCAGTATTTT
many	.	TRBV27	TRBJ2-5	CASSLFGSGDRETQYF	TGTGCCAGCAGTTTATTTGGGAGTGGGGACCGAGAGACCCAGTACTTC
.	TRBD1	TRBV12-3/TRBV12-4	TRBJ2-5	CASSPSHRGETQYF	TGTGCCAGCAGCCCTTCCCACAGGGGTGAGACCCAGTACTTC
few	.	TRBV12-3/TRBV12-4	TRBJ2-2	CASSLGRATGELFF	TGTGCCAGCAGTTTAGGGAGGGCCACCGGGGAGCTGTTTTTT
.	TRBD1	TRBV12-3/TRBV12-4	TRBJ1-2	CASSPRRPGQGVIDYGYTF	TGTGCCAGCAGCCCAAGACGACCGGGACAGGGGGTTATCGACTATGGCTACACCTTC
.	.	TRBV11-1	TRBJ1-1	CATRSGGSGTEAFF	TGTGCCACCCGTAGTGGTGGGTCGGGGACTGAAGCTTTCTTT
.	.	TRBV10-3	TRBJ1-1	CAISESGGRWTEAFF	TGTGCCATCAGTGAGTCGGGGGGGCGATGGACTGAAGCTTTCTTT
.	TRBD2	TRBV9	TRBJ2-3	CASSVAGGRDTQYF	TGTGCCAGCAGCGTAGCGGGGGGGCGAGATACGCAGTATTTT
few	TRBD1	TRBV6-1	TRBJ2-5	CASRDAGTGVETQYF	TGTGCCAGCAGGGACGCCGGGACAGGGGTAGAGACCCAGTACTTC